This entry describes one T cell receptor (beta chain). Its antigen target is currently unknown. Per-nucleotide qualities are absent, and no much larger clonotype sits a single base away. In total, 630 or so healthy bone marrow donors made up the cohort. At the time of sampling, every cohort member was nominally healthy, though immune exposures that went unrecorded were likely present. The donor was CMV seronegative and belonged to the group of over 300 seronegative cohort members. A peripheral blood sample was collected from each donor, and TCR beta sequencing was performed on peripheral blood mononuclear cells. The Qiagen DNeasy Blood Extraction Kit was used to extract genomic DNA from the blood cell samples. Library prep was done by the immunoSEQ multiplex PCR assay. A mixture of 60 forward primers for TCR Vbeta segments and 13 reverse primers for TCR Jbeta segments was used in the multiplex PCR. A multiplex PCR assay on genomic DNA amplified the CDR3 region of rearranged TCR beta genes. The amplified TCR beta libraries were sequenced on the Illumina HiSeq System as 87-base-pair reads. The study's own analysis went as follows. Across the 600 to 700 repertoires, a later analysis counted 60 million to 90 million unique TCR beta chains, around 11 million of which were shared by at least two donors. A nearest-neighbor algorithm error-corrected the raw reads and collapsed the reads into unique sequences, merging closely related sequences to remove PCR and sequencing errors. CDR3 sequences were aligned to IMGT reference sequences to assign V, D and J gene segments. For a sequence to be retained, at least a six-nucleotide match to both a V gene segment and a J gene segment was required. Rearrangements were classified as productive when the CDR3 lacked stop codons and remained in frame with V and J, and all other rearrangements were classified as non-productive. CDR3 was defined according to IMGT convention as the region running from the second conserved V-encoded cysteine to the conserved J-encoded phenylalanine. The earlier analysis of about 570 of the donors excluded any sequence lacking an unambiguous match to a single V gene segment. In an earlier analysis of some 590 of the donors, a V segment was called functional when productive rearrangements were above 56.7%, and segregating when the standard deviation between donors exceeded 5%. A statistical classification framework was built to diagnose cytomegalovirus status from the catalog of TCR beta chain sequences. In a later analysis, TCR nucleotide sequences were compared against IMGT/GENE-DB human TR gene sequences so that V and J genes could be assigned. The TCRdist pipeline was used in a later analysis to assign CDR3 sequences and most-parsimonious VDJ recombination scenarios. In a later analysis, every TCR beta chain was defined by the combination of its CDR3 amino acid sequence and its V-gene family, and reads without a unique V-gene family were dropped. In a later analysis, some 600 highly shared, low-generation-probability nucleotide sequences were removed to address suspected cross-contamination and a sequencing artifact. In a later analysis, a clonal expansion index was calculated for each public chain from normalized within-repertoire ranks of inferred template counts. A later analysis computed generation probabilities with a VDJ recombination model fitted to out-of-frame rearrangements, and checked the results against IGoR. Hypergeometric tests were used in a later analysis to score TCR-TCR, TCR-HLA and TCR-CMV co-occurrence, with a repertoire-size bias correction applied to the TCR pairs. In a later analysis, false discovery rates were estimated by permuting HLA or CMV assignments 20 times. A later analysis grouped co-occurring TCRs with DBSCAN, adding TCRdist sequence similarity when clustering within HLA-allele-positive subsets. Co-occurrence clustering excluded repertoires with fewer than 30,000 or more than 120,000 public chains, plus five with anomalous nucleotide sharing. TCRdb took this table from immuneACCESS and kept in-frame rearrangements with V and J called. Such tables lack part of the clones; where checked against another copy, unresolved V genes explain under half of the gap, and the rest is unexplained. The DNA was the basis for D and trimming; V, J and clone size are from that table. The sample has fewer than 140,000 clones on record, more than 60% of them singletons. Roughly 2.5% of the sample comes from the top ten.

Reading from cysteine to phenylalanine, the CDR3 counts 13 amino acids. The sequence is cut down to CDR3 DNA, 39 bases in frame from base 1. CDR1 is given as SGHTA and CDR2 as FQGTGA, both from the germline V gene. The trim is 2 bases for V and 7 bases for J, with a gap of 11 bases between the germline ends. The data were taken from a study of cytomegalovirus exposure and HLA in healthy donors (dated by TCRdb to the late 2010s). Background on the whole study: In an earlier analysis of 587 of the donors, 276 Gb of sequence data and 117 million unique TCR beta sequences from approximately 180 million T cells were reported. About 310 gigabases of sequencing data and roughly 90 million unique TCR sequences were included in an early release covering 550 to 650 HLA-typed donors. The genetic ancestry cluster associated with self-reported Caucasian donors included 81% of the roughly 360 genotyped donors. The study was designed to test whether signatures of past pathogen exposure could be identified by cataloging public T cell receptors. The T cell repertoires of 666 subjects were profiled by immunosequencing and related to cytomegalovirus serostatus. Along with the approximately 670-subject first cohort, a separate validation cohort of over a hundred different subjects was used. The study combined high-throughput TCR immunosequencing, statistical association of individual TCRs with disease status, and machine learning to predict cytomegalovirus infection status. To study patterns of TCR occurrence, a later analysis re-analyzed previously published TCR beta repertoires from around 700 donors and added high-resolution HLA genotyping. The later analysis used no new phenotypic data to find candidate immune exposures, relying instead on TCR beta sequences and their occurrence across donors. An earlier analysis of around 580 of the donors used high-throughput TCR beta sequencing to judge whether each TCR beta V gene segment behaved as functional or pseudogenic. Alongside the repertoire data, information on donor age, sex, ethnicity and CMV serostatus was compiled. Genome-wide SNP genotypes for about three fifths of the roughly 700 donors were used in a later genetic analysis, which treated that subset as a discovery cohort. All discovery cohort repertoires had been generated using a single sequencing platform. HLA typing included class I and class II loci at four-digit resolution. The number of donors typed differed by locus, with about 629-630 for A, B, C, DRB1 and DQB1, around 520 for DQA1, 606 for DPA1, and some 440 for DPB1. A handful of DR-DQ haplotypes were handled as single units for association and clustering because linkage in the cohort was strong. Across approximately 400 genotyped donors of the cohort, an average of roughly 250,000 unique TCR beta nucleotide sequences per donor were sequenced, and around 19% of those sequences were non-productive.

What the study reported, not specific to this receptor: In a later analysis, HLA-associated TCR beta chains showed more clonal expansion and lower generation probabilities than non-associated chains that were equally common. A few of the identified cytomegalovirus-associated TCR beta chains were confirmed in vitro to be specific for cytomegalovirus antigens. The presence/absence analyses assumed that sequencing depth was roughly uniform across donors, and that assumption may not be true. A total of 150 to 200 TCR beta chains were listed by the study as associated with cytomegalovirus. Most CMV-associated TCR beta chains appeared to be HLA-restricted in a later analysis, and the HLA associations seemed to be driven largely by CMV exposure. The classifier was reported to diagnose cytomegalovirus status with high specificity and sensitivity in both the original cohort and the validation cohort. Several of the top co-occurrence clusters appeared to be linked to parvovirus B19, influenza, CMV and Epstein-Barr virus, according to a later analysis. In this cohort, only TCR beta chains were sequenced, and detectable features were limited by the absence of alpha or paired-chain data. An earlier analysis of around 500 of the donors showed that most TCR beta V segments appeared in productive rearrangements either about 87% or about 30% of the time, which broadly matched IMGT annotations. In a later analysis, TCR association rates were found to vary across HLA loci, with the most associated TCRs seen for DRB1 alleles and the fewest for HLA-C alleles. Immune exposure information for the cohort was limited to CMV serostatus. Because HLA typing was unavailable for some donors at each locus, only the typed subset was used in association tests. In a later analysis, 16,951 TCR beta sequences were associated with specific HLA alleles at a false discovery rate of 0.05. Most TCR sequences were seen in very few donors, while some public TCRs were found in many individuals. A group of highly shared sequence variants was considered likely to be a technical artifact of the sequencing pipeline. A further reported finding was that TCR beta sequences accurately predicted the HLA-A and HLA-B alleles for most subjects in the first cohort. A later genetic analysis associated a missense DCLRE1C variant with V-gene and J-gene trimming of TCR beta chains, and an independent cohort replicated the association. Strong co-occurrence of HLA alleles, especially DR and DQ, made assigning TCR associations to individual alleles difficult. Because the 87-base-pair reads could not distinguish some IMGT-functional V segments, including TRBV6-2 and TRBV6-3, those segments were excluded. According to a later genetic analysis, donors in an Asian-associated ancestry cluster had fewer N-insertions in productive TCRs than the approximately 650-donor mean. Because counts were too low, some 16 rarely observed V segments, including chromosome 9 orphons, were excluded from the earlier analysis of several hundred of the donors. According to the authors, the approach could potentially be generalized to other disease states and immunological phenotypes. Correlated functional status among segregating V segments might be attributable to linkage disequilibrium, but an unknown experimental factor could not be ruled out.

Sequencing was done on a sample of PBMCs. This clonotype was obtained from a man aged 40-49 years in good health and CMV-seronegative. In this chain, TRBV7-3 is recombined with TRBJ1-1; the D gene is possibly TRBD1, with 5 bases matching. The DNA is TGTGCCAGCAGCTTATTTGGCCAGGGTGAAGCTTTCTTT. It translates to CASSLFGQGEAFF.